A few counts support the clone carrying this TCR beta chain. Its antigen remains unknown. The data were taken from a study of identical twins. TCRdb passed the 5' RACE reads through MiXCR, listing each CDR3 protein once. The sample holds 500,000 to 600,000 distinct CDR3 sequences, about 20% seen once. Study findings and constraints: There is a chance that invariant MAIT and iNKT cells partially muddied zero-insertion analyses.

This sample also belongs to another study, concerning T cells expressing NK-cell markers. That study reports: The authors derived TCR beta repertoires from sorted CD3+CD56+NKG2C+, CD3+CD56+NKG2C- and CD3+CD56-NKG2C+ T cells.

The specimen was CD4+ T cells sorted from blood. The clonotype was recovered from a woman aged 18-29 years in good health.

The CDR3: CASSYYGTGHNEQFF. The CDR3, as DNA: TGTGCCAGCAGTTACTATGGGACAGGGCACAATGAGCAGTTCTTC. V usage is TRBV12-3 or TRBV12-4 and J usage is TRBJ2-1; 9 nucleotides align to TRBD1. The CDR3 sequence is 15 residues long. Germline trimming cut 4 bases from V and 5 bases from J; bases unmatched to any gene: 6.